What follows are 28 T cell receptor beta chains derived from one specimen sequenced in a study of T cell changes during pregnancy in multiple sclerosis. Clones were sequenced by immunoSEQ multiplex PCR, and TCRdb holds only the in-frame ones, with some missing. The sample has around 29,000 clones; about 84% are singletons. This material consisted of CD8+ T cells from peripheral blood mononuclear cells, taken after pregnancy. These receptors came from a female donor with multiple sclerosis, enrolled in a pregnancy study.

The genes are TRBV6-6 and TRBJ2-5; D may be TRBD1 (5 bases). This CDR3 has 15 amino acids. V was shortened by 5 bases and J by 2 bases, with 15 bases between the two germline ends. Germline CDR1 and CDR2: MNHNY and SVGAGI (reference sequence). The CDR3 nucleotides are TGTGCCAGCAGTCCGATCGACAGAATACAAGAGACCCAGTACTTC. The encoded protein is CASSPIDRIQETQYF.

The J gene is TRBJ2-5, the V gene TRBV5-4; D possibly corresponds to TRBD2 (5 bases). V was clipped by 4 bases and J by 2 bases, with 12 bases between them. The germline gives CDR1 SGHNT, CDR2 YYREEE (reference sequence). There are 14 residues in the CDR3. Here the CDR3 reads CASSHPSSQETQYF. CDR3 coding DNA: TGTGCCAGCAGCCATCCTAGCAGTCAAGAGACCCAGTACTTC.

V usage is TRBV7-9 and J usage is TRBJ2-2; TRBD2 might be the D (5 bases). This CDR3 has 11 residues. V was clipped by 5 bases and J by 15 bases, with 13 bases between them. Germline V gene data show CDR1 as SEHNR and CDR2 as FQNEAQ (reference sequence). In DNA, the CDR3 is TGTGCCAGCAGCGTACCGGGATTGATGTTTTTT. The encoded protein is CASSVPGLMFF. Complete variable domain (other parts from reference TRBV7-9 and TRBJ2-2): DTGVSQNPRHKITKRGQNVTFRCDPISEHNRLYWYRQTLGQGPEFLTYFQNEAQLEKSRLLSDRFSAERPKGSFSTLEIQRTEQGDSAMYLCASSVPGLMFFGEGSRLTVL.

The CDR3 nucleotides read TGTGCCAGCAGTGCCCTGGGAGCGGGGGGCGGGGATGAGCAGTTCTTC. This codes for CASSALGAGGGDEQFF. The chain is built from TRBV9 and TRBJ2-1; 9 bases are shared with TRBD2. The CDR3 is made up of 16 amino acids. J lost 8 bases, V lost 5 bases, and 14 bases had no gene match. Germline values: CDR1 SGDLS, CDR2 YYNGEE.

The chain employs TRBV28 and TRBJ2-3, with D maybe TRBD2 (5 bases). This CDR3 contains 17 residues. With 5 bases removed from V and 2 bases from J, the gap between germline ends came to 20 bases. The germline gives CDR1 MDHEN, CDR2 SYDVKM. This chain's CDR3 is CASSLGLPVLLTDTQYF. CDR3 DNA sequence: TGTGCCAGCAGTCTCGGACTCCCCGTTCTCCTCACAGATACGCAGTATTTT.

This clone has a handful of counts. V is TRBV6-1 and J is TRBJ1-1; possibly TRBD1 for D (6 bases). The V gene's germline CDR1 is MNHNS and CDR2 SASEGT. CDR3 size: 14 residues. V was cut by 0 bases and J by 3 bases, with 8 bases left in between. The CDR3: CASSEADRYTEAFF. In DNA, the CDR3 is TGTGCCAGCAGTGAAGCGGACAGATACACTGAAGCTTTCTTT.

This clone has a handful of counts. The chain employs TRBV6-5 and TRBJ1-2, with D maybe TRBD1 (5 bases). CDR3 length: 13 residues. The V end was cut by 2 bases, the J end by 4 bases, with 8 bases between. Germline lookup yields CDR1 MNHEY and CDR2 SVGAGI. The CDR3 DNA follows: TGTGCCAGCAGTTACGGACACTTCTATGGCTACACCTTC. Its translation is CASSYGHFYGYTF.

The V gene is TRBV7-9, the J gene TRBJ1-4, with D possibly TRBD1 on 5 matching bases. Germline V gives CDR1 SEHNR, CDR2 FQNEAQ (reference sequence). Trimming stripped 4 bases from V and 8 bases from J, with 26 bases between. The CDR3 consists of 18 residues. The chain's CDR3 is CASSSNPIFQGGREKLFF. The CDR3 nucleotides are TGTGCCAGCAGCTCAAATCCAATCTTCCAGGGAGGCCGGGAAAAACTGTTTTTT. The full variable domain, its missing parts supplied by reference TRBV7-9 and TRBJ1-4, is DTGVSQNPRHKITKRGQNVTFRCDPISEHNRLYWYRQTLGQGPEFLTYFQNEAQLEKSRLLSDRFSAERPKGSFSTLEIQRTEQGDSAMYLCASSSNPIFQGGREKLFFGSGTQLSVL.

CDR3 loop: CASSVSDTEAFF. CDR3 coding DNA: TGTGCCAGCAGTGTTTCGGACACTGAAGCTTTCTTT. The chain carries TRBV9 and TRBJ1-1, with D unresolved. CDR1 is SGDLS, CDR2 YYNGEE, per germline. The CDR3 loop spans 12 amino acids. Deletions cut 5 bases from V and 3 bases from J, with 8 bases between. Drawing the rest from reference TRBV9 and TRBJ1-1, the complete variable domain is DSGVTQTPKHLITATGQRVTLRCSPRSGDLSVYWYQQSLDQGLQFLIQYYNGEERAKGNILERFSAQQFPDLHSELNLSSLELGDSALYFCASSVSDTEAFFGQGTRLTVV.

V gene TRBV4-3 combines with J gene TRBJ1-2, with D perhaps TRBD1 (6 bases). V was trimmed by 3 bases and J by 8 bases, leaving 28 bases between them. The germline CDR1 and CDR2 sequences are LGHNA and YSLEER. The CDR3 covers 18 residues. The CDR3 loop reads CASSHSRQRPQGSVGYTF. The CDR3 nucleotides are TGCGCCAGCAGCCATAGTCGTCAACGCCCACAGGGTTCCGTGGGCTACACCTTC.

This clone has just a few counts. The V and J genes are TRBV19 and TRBJ1-1; D gene uncertain. This CDR3 has 13 residues. Deletions cut 5 bases from V and 5 bases from J, with 12 bases between. CDR1 is LNHDA, CDR2 SQIVND, per germline (reference sequence). CDR3 in DNA: TGTGCCAGTAGTTGGATTGCGGAAACTGAAGCTTTCTTT. Amino acids: CASSWIAETEAFF.

This clone has a single count. A much larger clone is a single base away; this may be a read error. The V gene is TRBV5-1, the J gene TRBJ2-1; tentative D call: TRBD2 (6 bases). This CDR3 is 14 amino acids long. Trimming left V 7 bases short and J 0 bases short, with 11 bases between. The germline CDR1 and CDR2 sequences are SGHRS and YFSETQ. In DNA form, the CDR3 reads TGCGCCAGCTGGGGGGTTTACTCCTACAATGAGCAGTTCTTC. Translated: CASWGVYSYNEQFF.

This rearrangement joins TRBV9 to TRBJ2-3, with TRBD2 identical over 7 bases. The CDR3 is 16 residues long. Germline V gene lookup returns CDR1 SGDLS and CDR2 YYNGEE. Trimming at V came to 0 bases and at J to 1 base, leaving 5 bases not matched to a gene. The chain's CDR3 is CASSVVGAGGTDTQYF. In nucleotides, the CDR3 is TGTGCCAGCAGCGTAGTAGGCGCGGGGGGCACAGATACGCAGTATTTT.

V gene TRBV7-8 combines with J gene TRBJ2-6; 12 bases match TRBD2. This CDR3 spans 21 amino acids. J lost 0 bases, V lost 5 bases, and 14 bases had no gene match. Germline V gene sequence: CDR1 SGHVS, CDR2 FQNEAQ. CDR3 in amino acids: CASSHGLAGWHPNSGANVLTF. CDR3 sequence (DNA): TGTGCCAGCAGCCATGGACTAGCGGGGTGGCACCCGAACTCTGGGGCCAACGTCCTGACTTTC.

This chain uses TRBV9 with TRBJ1-2; D perhaps matches TRBD1 (6 bases). CDR1 is SGDLS, CDR2 YYNGEE, per germline. V lost 4 bases to trimming and J lost 4 bases, with 14 bases between them. This CDR3 spans 14 amino acids. The DNA of the CDR3 is TGTGCCAGCAGCTCACCCGGGGGGGCCTATGGCTACACCTTC. Protein product: CASSSPGGAYGYTF.

The chain combines TRBV5-6 with TRBJ2-7; TRBD1 might be the D (6 bases). Germline-derived CDR1 and CDR2 are SGHDT and YYEEEE. This CDR3 contains 15 residues. V lost 0 bases and J 2 bases, leaving 12 bases between the germline ends. In DNA, the CDR3 is TGTGCCAGCAGCTTGGCAGGGGCAGGCGCCTACGAGCAGTACTTC. The encoded protein is CASSLAGAGAYEQYF. Full variable domain (rest looked up from reference TRBV5-6 and TRBJ2-7): DAGVTQSPTHLIKTRGQQVTLRCSPKSGHDTVSWYQQALGQGPQFIFQYYEEEERQRGNFPDRFSGHQFPNYSSELNVNALLLGDSALYLCASSLAGAGAYEQYFGPGTRLTVT.

This clone was seen once. The chain is built from TRBV6-4 and TRBJ2-3; TRBD2 agrees at 9 bases. V gave up 3 bases and J gave up 3 bases; unmatched junction bases: 4. This CDR3 spans 15 amino acids. Germline CDR1 is MRHNA and CDR2 is SNTAGT. CDR3 region: CASSEGGGGTDTQYF. In DNA form, the CDR3 reads TGTGCCAGCAGTGAAGGCGGGGGGGGAACAGATACGCAGTATTTT.

The V and J genes are TRBV15 and TRBJ2-5; 12 positions match TRBD1. This CDR3 spans 17 amino acids. Germline loops: CDR1 LNHNV, CDR2 YYDKDF (reference sequence). Trimming cost V 4 bases and J 1 base; bases outside gene matches: 7. The DNA for the CDR3 is TGTGCCACCAGCAACACCGGGACAGGGGGCTTCCAAGAGACCCAGTACTTC. Its translation is CATSNTGTGGFQETQYF.

The V call is TRBV19, the J call TRBJ1-6; weak D call: TRBD1 (5 bases). The germline CDR1 and CDR2 sequences are LNHDA and SQIVND (reference sequence). Trimming removed 4 bases from V and 7 bases from J, with 11 bases in between. This CDR3 contains 14 residues. The CDR3 region is CASSRGVRNSPLHF. The CDR3 DNA follows: TGTGCCAGTAGTAGGGGCGTAAGGAATTCACCCCTCCACTTT. Drawing the rest from reference TRBV19 and TRBJ1-6, the complete variable domain is DGGITQSPKYLFRKEGQNVTLSCEQNLNHDAMYWYRQDPGQGLRLIYYSQIVNDFQKGDIAEGYSVSREKKESFPLTVTSAQKNPTAFYLCASSRGVRNSPLHFGNGTRLTVT.

The V and J genes are TRBV27 and TRBJ2-1, with a tentative D call TRBD1 (6 bases). CDR1 and CDR2 from the germline V gene are MNHEY and SMNVEV (reference sequence). This CDR3 comprises 15 residues. Trimming removed 5 bases from V and 7 bases from J, with 18 bases in between. The DNA for the CDR3 is TGTGCCAGCAGTGCCGAACCCGGGACACGGAATGAGCAGTTCTTC. This encodes CASSAEPGTRNEQFF.

The chain uses TRBV6-6 and TRBJ1-3; TRBD1 agrees at 9 bases. J was trimmed by 2 bases and V by 6 bases; bases with no gene match: 2. Germline V CDR1 and CDR2: MNHNY, SVGAGI (reference sequence). CDR3 length: 14 residues. CDR3 in amino acids: CASSDRGTGNTIYF. The CDR3 region has the DNA TGTGCCAGCAGCGACAGGGGGACTGGAAACACCATATATTTT.

The J gene is TRBJ2-1, the V gene TRBV7-2; TRBD2 matches 7 bases. The CDR3 extends over 15 amino acids. J was trimmed by 8 bases and V by 5 bases; bases with no gene match: 12. The germline gives CDR1 SGHTA, CDR2 FQGNSA. In DNA, the CDR3 is TGTGCCAGCAGCATTGACAGCGGGGACGCAGATGAGCAGTTCTTC. This gives the protein CASSIDSGDADEQFF.

The table lists this clone with a count of one. The rearrangement joins TRBV27 to TRBJ2-1; 11 nucleotides align to TRBD2. V gave up 6 bases and J gave up 8 bases; unmatched junction bases: 9. Germline CDR1 and CDR2: MNHEY and SMNVEV (reference sequence). CDR3 length: 15 residues. The CDR3 region has the DNA TGTGCCAGCAGACTACTAGCGGGGGTTGTGCATGAGCAGTTCTTC. Its translation is CASRLLAGVVHEQFF.

The rearrangement joins TRBV11-2 to TRBJ1-1; no definite D call. There are 14 residues in the CDR3. The germline V gene encodes CDR1 SGHAT and CDR2 FQNNGV. V was cut by 1 base and J by 5 bases, with 11 bases left in between. CDR3 sequence (DNA): TGTGCCAGCAGCTTAGCGGGTCCGGGGACTGAAGCTTTCTTT. Its translation is CASSLAGPGTEAFF.

This clone was detected only a few times. The gene calls are TRBV19 and TRBJ1-1; TRBD1 might be the D (5 bases). This CDR3 region has 15 residues. Trimming cost V 9 bases and J 0 bases, with 17 bases left between them. Germline V gene sequence: CDR1 LNHDA, CDR2 SQIVND (reference sequence). The CDR3 DNA reads as TGTGCCAGCAGAGCGGGGGTAGGCATGAACACTGAAGCTTTCTTT. It yields the protein CASRAGVGMNTEAFF.

The gene calls are TRBV4-1 and TRBJ2-4; 8 nucleotides agree with TRBD2. The CDR3 covers 15 residues. Germline-derived CDR1 and CDR2 are MGHRA and YSYEKL. The junction had 5 bases not matched to a gene; V was cut back by 1 base and J by 6 bases. The CDR3 DNA is TGCGCCAGCAGCCAAGCGGGGGGGAAGGGAAACATTCAGTACTTC. The encoded protein is CASSQAGGKGNIQYF.

The J gene is TRBJ2-5, the V gene TRBV21-1; TRBD2 is taken as the D call from the table, unchecked against the DNA. TRBV21-1 is deemed a pseudogene. The CDR3 totals 14 residues. The CDR3 loop is CASGSGGPQETQYF. In DNA form, the CDR3 reads TGTGCCAGCGGCAGCGGGGGGCCCCAAGAGACCCAGTACTTC.

J is TRBJ1-2 and V is TRBV5-4; D gene uncertain. The V gene lost 3 bases and the J gene lost 5 bases, with 11 bases spanning the gap. CDR1 is SGHNT, CDR2 YYREEE, per germline (reference sequence). The CDR3 is made up of 13 amino acids. The CDR3 region is CASSSLAVYGYTF. CDR3 DNA sequence: TGTGCCAGCAGCTCCCTCGCGGTATATGGCTACACCTTC. The full variable domain, its missing parts supplied by reference TRBV5-4 and TRBJ1-2, is ETGVTQSPTHLIKTRGQQVTLRCSSQSGHNTVSWYQQALGQGPQFIFQYYREEENGRGNFPPRFSGLQFPNYSSELNVNALELDDSALYLCASSSLAVYGYTFGSGTRLTVV.